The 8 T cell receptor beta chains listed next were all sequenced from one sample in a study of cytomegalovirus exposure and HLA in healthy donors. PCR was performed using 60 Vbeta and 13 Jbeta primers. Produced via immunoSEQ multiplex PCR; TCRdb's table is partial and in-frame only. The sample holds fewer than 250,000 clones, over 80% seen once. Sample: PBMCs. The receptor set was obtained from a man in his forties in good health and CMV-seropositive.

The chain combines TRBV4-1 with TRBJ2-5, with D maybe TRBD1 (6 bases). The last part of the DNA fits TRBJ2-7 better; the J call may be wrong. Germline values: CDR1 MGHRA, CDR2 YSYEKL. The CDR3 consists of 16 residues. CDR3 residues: CASSQRIQGLLDEQYF. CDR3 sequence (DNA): TGCGCCAGCAGCCAGAGAATTCAGGGGCTTCTGGACGAGCAGTACTTC.

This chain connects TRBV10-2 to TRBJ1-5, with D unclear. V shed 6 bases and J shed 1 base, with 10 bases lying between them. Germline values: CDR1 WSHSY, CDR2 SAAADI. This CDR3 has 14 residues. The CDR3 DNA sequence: TGCGCCAGCAGGGAAACCGGGAGCAATCAGCCCCAGCATTTT. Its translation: CASRETGSNQPQHF.

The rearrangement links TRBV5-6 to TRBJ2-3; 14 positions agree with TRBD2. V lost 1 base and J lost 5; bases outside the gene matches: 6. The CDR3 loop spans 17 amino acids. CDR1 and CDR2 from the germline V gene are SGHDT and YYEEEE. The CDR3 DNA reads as TGTGCCAGCAGCTTGTGGGGACTAGCGGGAGCACAAGATACGCAGTATTTT. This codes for CASSLWGLAGAQDTQYF.

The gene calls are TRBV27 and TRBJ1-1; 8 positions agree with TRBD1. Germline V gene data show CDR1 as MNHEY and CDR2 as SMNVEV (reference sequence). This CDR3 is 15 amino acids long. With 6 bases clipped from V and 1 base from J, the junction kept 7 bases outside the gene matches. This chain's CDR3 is CASRFRQGWNTEAFF. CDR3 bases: TGTGCCAGCAGATTCAGACAGGGGTGGAACACTGAAGCTTTCTTT.

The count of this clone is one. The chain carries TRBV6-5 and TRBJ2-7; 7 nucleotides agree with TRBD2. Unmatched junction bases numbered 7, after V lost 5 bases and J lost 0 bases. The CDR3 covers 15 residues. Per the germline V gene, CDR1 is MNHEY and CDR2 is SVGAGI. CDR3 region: CASSSSGTHSYEQYF. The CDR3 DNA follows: TGTGCCAGCAGTAGCAGCGGGACCCACTCCTACGAGCAGTACTTC.

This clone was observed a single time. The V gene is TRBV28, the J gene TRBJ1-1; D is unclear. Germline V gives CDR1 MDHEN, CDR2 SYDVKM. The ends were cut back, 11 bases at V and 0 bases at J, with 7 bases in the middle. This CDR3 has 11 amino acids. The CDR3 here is CAAGLNTEAFF. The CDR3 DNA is TGTGCCGCGGGTTTGAACACTGAAGCTTTCTTT.

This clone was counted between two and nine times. CDR3 bases: TGTGCCAGCAGCGTGGGACTTCCCCCGAGCGATACGCAGTATTTT. This gives the protein CASSVGLPPSDTQYF. The V and J genes are TRBV9 and TRBJ2-3; D possibly corresponds to TRBD2 (6 bases). Germline V gives CDR1 SGDLS, CDR2 YYNGEE. Trimming removed 2 bases from V and 6 bases from J, with 16 bases in between. The CDR3 runs to 15 residues.

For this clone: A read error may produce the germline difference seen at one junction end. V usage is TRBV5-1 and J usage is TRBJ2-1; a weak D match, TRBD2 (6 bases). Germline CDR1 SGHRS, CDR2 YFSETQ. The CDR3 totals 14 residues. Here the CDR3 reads CASSWGEPHNEQFF. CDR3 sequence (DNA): TGCGCCAGTAGCTGGGGGGAGCCTCACAATGAGCAGTTCTTC.